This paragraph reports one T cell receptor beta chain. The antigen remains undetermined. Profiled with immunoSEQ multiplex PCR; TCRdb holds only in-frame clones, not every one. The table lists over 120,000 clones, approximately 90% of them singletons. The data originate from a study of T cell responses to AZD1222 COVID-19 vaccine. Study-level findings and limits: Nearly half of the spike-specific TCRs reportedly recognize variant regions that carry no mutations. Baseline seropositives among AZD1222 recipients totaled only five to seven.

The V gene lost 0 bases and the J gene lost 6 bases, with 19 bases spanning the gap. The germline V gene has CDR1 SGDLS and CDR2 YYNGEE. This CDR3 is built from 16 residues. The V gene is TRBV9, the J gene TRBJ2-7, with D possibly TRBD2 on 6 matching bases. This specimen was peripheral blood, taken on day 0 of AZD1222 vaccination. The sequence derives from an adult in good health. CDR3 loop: CASSVGAGGYQPEQYF. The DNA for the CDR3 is TGTGCCAGCAGCGTAGGGGCCGGAGGGTATCAGCCCGAGCAGTACTTC.